The 3 T cell receptor beta chains listed next were all sequenced from one sample in a study of T cell responses to AZD1222 COVID-19 vaccine. TCRdb keeps only in-frame clones here, not all; method: immunoSEQ multiplex PCR. Of over 100,000 clones in the sample, roughly 87% are singletons; the top ten hold 13%. The sample in question was peripheral blood, obtained on day 0 of MenACWY control vaccination. The source is an adult in good health.

The rearrangement links TRBV9 to TRBJ2-3, with 11 bases that match TRBD2. CDR3 length: 14 amino acids. J lost 8 bases, V lost 6 bases, and 8 bases had no gene match. Germline V gene sequence: CDR1 SGDLS, CDR2 YYNGEE. CDR3 coding DNA: TGTGCCAGCACCCTTAGCGGGGGGGCCGCTACGCAGTATTTT. Translation gives CASTLSGGAATQYF.

The rearrangement links TRBV28 to TRBJ2-7; D gene ambiguous. The CDR3 is 14 amino acids. Germline-derived CDR1 and CDR2 are MDHEN and SYDVKM. V was cut by 6 bases and J by 3 bases, with 15 bases left in between. In DNA form, the CDR3 reads TGTGCCAGCAGAAAACAGCGAACGCTCTACGAGCAGTACTTC. Its translation: CASRKQRTLYEQYF.

The gene calls are TRBV19 and TRBJ1-3, with TRBD1 matching over 7 bases. CDR1 is LNHDA, CDR2 SQIVND, per germline (reference sequence). This CDR3 region has 15 residues. The J segment lost 0 bases and the V segment lost 7 bases, leaving 6 bases of the junction unmatched. The CDR3 loop reads CASKRDRYSGNTIYF. The CDR3 bases are TGTGCCAGTAAGAGGGACAGATACTCTGGAAACACCATATATTTT.